The entry that follows covers one TCR beta chain sequence. This clonotype showed up just a few times. Which antigen it targets is not known. It has no much larger one-base neighbor in the sample; base qualities were not kept. Instrument on record: Illumina HiSeq 1500. Clones were called with MiXCR by TCRdb after fastp trimmed the public reads at Q25, and only in-frame beta chains were retained. One record per CDR3 amino acid sequence lists the most common genes and DNA. Counted in this sample were around 900,000 distinct CDR3 sequences; under 40% of them appeared once. Of the sample, roughly an eighth falls within the top ten clones. The entry originates in a study of T cell repertoires in cytomegalovirus infection (dated by TCRdb to between 2018 and 2021). For context, the study as a whole: Recently identified HLA-C-restricted CMV epitopes, whose presentation resists viral immunomodulation, were targeted by peptide stimulations together with well-studied HLA-B-restricted epitopes. The HLA type of each donor mattered for the analysis, because public TCR beta signatures pointed to carriage of CMV infection along with the matching HLA type. Beyond this particular receptor, the publication reports: The ex vivo response was dominated by HLA-C-restricted CMV-specific TCR beta clonotypes, which also provided the single most frequent clonotype in two of eight donors. In both this cohort and an independent cohort of 350 to 400 donors, the cumulative frequency of public TCR beta family members distinguished carriers of CMV infection plus the relevant HLA type.

Per the germline V gene, MNHEY is the CDR1 and SVGAGI is the CDR2. Trimming costs V 0 bases and J 5 bases, and their ends lie 14 bases apart. The CDR3 holds 15 amino acids from the cysteine to the phenylalanine. The kept DNA is CDR3 alone, 45 bases in frame from the first base. Reading the label with the study, this specimen's treatment or condition is: in vitro stimulation with specific CMV peptide epitopes to enrich CMV-specific T cells. The TCR sequence derives from a human donor in good health (CMV status not recorded). Some clones in this sample may be carry-over from other donors' samples. Recombination linked TRBV6-5 to TRBJ2-7; the D gene cannot be resolved beyond TRBD1 or TRBD2, each matching 6 bases. Here the sequenced sample was cultured CD8+ T cells from PBMCs, taken from culture after CMV antigen stimulation. The CDR3 protein is CASSYSFGGGDEQYF. The DNA is as follows: TGTGCCAGCAGTTACTCGTTCGGGGGCGGGGACGAGCAGTACTTC.